The TCR beta chain described here comes from a study of cytomegalovirus exposure and HLA in healthy donors. Trimming pared 5 bases from V and 2 bases from J, leaving 7 bases between. CDR1 and CDR2 (germline): SGHNT, YENEEA. CDR3 length equals 12 residues. The study ran its PCR with 60 Vbeta and 13 Jbeta primers. Sequencing used immunoSEQ multiplex PCR; TCRdb keeps in-frame clones, though not all of them. The sample contains 80,000 to 100,000 clones, approximately 71% of which appear only once. A note on this clone: Its specificity is not known.

Study results and caveats: According to a later analysis, donors in an Asian-associated ancestry cluster reportedly had fewer N-insertions than the roughly 670-donor mean.

The sequencing input was PBMCs. The chain carries TRBV11-3 and TRBJ2-7; D may be TRBD1 (6 bases). The clonotype was recovered from a woman aged 18-35 years in good health and CMV-seropositive. The CDR3 DNA sequence: TGTGCCAGCAGCCGGGACACCTACGAGCAGTACTTC. It encodes CASSRDTYEQYF.